This T cell receptor (beta chain) was found in a study of CD4 and CD8 cells across lung adenocarcinoma regions. Germline CDR1 reads MNHNS; CDR2 reads SASEGT. This CDR3 has 15 residues. One entry per CDR3 protein, called by TCRdb with MiXCR from the PCR reads. The repertoire holds 5,500 to 7,500 distinct CDR3 sequences, with roughly 54% as singletons. Localized lung adenocarcinoma, a non-small cell lung cancer, affected the donors. In the case of this clonotype: The junction does not match germline at one end; this may be a read error.

The receptor's source is a male donor with lung adenocarcinoma. The CD4 and CD8 labels of this study may be unreliable. The sequencing sample was made of CD8+ T cells from the center of a lung tumor. V usage is TRBV6-1 and J usage is TRBJ2-5, with 9 bases lining up with TRBD2. CDR3 nucleotides: TGTGCCGGCGGGAGGGGGGGCGGAGACAAAGATACCCAGTATTTC. This translates into CAGGRGGGDKDTQYF.